This T cell receptor (beta chain) was recovered during a study of PD-L1 blockade in urothelial cancer. The overall study: Analyzed time points were 3 weeks (second dose) and 6 weeks after therapy began.

Time point reported: pretreatment peripheral blood. The germline V and J ends were trimmed by 2 bases and 5 bases, with 13 bases remaining between them. CDR1 is MNHEY, CDR2 SVGAGI, per germline. The length of the CDR3 is 14 residues. Clones were read by immunoSEQ multiplex PCR, and TCRdb kept only the in-frame ones, dropping some. The table lists tens of thousands of clones, 90% of them singletons. The sequence derives from a man in his sixties with urothelial cancer. The starting material was PBMCs, obtained around atezolizumab (anti-PD-L1) treatment. This sequence joins TRBV6-5 and TRBJ2-7; D gene ambiguous. Here the CDR3 DNA reads TGTGCCAGCAGTTACCGAGTTGGTCTAAACGAGCAGTACTTC. Its protein is CASSYRVGLNEQYF.